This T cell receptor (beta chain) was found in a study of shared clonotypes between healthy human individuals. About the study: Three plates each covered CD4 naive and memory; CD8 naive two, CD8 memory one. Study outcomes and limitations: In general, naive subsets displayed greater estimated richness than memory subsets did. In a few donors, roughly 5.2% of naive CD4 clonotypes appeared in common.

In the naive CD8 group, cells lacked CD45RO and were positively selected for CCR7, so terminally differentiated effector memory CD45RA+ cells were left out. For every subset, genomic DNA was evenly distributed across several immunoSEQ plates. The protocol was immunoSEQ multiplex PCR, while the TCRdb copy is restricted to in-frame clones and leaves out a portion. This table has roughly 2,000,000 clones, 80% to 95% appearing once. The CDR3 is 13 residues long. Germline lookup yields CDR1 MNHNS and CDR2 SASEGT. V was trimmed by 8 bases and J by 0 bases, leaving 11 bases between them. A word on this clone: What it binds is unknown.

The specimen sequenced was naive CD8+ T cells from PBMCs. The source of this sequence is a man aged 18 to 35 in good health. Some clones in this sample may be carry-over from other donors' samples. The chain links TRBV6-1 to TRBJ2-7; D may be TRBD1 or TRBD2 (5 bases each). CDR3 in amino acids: CASRGRSSYEQYF. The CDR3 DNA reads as TGTGCCAGCCGGGGACGATCCTCCTACGAGCAGTACTTC.